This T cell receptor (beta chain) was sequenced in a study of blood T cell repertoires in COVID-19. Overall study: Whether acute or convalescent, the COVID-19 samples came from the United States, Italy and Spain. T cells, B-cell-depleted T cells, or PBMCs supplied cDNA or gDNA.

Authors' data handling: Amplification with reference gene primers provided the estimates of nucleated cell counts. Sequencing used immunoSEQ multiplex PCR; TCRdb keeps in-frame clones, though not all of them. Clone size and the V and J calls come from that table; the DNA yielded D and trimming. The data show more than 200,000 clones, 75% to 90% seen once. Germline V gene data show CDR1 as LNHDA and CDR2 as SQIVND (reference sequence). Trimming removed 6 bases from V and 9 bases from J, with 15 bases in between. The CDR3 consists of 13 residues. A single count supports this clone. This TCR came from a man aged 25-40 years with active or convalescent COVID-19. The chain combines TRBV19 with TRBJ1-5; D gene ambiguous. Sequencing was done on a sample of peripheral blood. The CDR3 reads CASSPEPGSPQHF. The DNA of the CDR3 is TGTGCCAGTAGCCCCGAGCCGGGGTCGCCCCAGCATTTT.